These T cell receptor beta chains were read from a single sample in a study of T-cell memory formation after mild COVID-19. TCRdb fed the 5' RACE reads into MiXCR, producing one record per CDR3 protein. The sample has about 49,000 distinct CDR3 sequences, around 25% seen once. Sequenced material: PBMCs or a T cell subset sorted from them (not recorded which). All receptors come from a man aged 18 to 29 who had mild COVID-19 (a few samples of this study predate the infection). Cell type and time point are not known. Both conserved end residues are part of each CDR3. D genes are given only for firm matches. Clone size is given for some rows only: seen once, a few or many times, or a class if the clone is expanded.

CDR3aa: CASSVIGTGNQPQHF
CDR3nt: TGTGCCAGCAGTGTTATCGGGACAGGGAATCAGCCCCAGCATTTT
d_gene: TRBD1
v_gene: TRBV6-5
abundance: -
j_gene: TRBJ1-5

CDR3aa: CASSTLATGELFF
CDR3nt: TGTGCCAGCAGCACGCTTGCCACCGGGGAGCTGTTTTTT
d_gene: -
v_gene: TRBV11-3
abundance: -
j_gene: TRBJ2-2

CDR3aa: CSATTLDATQYF
CDR3nt: TGCAGCGCGACCACGCTTGATGCGACCCAGTACTTC
d_gene: -
v_gene: TRBV29-1
abundance: few
j_gene: TRBJ2-5

CDR3aa: CASSQPGQRALGDTQYF
CDR3nt: TGCGCCAGCAGCCAGCCGGGCCAGCGGGCCCTGGGAGATACGCAGTATTTT
d_gene: -
v_gene: TRBV4-1
abundance: -
j_gene: TRBJ2-3

CDR3aa: CASSQITRALQETQYF
CDR3nt: TGTGCCAGCAGCCAGATAACTAGAGCCCTTCAAGAGACCCAGTACTTC
d_gene: -
v_gene: TRBV3-1
abundance: few
j_gene: TRBJ2-5

CDR3aa: CASSQDLSPQTVTQYF
CDR3nt: TGTGCCAGCAGCCAAGATTTATCCCCCCAGACAGTGACCCAGTACTTC
d_gene: -
v_gene: TRBV3-1
abundance: -
j_gene: TRBJ2-5

CDR3aa: CASTELDSYGYTF
CDR3nt: TGTGCCAGCACCGAACTGGACAGCTATGGCTACACCTTC
d_gene: -
v_gene: TRBV6-2/TRBV6-3
abundance: few
j_gene: TRBJ1-2

CDR3aa: CASSLQGGGEKLFF
CDR3nt: TGTGCCAGCAGTTTGCAGGGAGGAGGGGAAAAACTGTTTTTT
d_gene: -
v_gene: TRBV12-3/TRBV12-4
abundance: -
j_gene: TRBJ1-4

CDR3aa: CASSAAGTTYEQYF
CDR3nt: TGTGCCAGCAGCGCCGCCGGGACCACCTACGAGCAGTACTTC
d_gene: -
v_gene: TRBV5-4
abundance: -
j_gene: TRBJ2-7

CDR3aa: CASSRGETGQELEQFF
CDR3nt: TGTGCCAGCAGCCGAGGGGAGACTGGGCAGGAGCTTGAGCAGTTCTTC
d_gene: -
v_gene: TRBV3-1
abundance: -
j_gene: TRBJ2-1

CDR3aa: CASRDKGLGETQYF
CDR3nt: TGTGCCAGCAGGGACAAGGGTTTGGGGGAGACCCAGTACTTC
d_gene: -
v_gene: TRBV11-2
abundance: -
j_gene: TRBJ2-5

CDR3aa: CASNTATGTDTQYF
CDR3nt: TGTGCCAGCAACACCGCAACAGGGACAGATACGCAGTATTTT
d_gene: -
v_gene: TRBV9
abundance: -
j_gene: TRBJ2-3

CDR3aa: CASSEEAGPPPQHF
CDR3nt: TGTGCCAGCAGTGAAGAGGCGGGGCCCCCGCCCCAGCATTTT
d_gene: -
v_gene: TRBV2
abundance: few
j_gene: TRBJ1-5

CDR3aa: CSVVLTGEGETQYF
CDR3nt: TGCAGCGTTGTTCTTACTGGGGAGGGAGAGACCCAGTACTTC
d_gene: TRBD2
v_gene: TRBV29-1
abundance: -
j_gene: TRBJ2-5

CDR3aa: CASGTKGYEQYF
CDR3nt: TGCGCCAGCGGAACTAAGGGCTACGAGCAGTACTTC
d_gene: -
v_gene: TRBV23-1
abundance: -
j_gene: TRBJ2-7

CDR3aa: CASSFGTGELFF
CDR3nt: TGTGCCAGCAGTTTTGGCACCGGGGAGCTGTTTTTT
d_gene: -
v_gene: TRBV12-3/TRBV12-4
abundance: few
j_gene: TRBJ2-2

CDR3aa: CASSQTWGGWETQYF
CDR3nt: TGCGCCAGCAGCCAAACCTGGGGGGGCTGGGAGACCCAGTACTTC
d_gene: -
v_gene: TRBV4-1
abundance: -
j_gene: TRBJ2-5

CDR3aa: CASSYTPGLVNEQFF
CDR3nt: TGCGCCAGCAGCTATACCCCGGGACTGGTGAATGAGCAGTTCTTC
d_gene: -
v_gene: TRBV5-1
abundance: few
j_gene: TRBJ2-1

CDR3aa: CASGWGSYEQYF
CDR3nt: TGTGCCAGCGGATGGGGCTCCTACGAGCAGTACTTC
d_gene: -
v_gene: TRBV12-3/TRBV12-4
abundance: many
j_gene: TRBJ2-7

CDR3aa: CASSFGGTDTQYF
CDR3nt: TGTGCCAGCAGCTTTGGGGGGACAGATACGCAGTATTTT
d_gene: -
v_gene: TRBV7-9
abundance: few
j_gene: TRBJ2-3